Here is one T cell receptor (beta chain) with its context. In this sample, this clonotype turned up a few times. Its antigen specificity is not known. No much larger clone is present one base from it, and per-base qualities are unavailable. The data are from a study of T-cell reconstitution after alpha-beta-depleted transplantation in children (dated by TCRdb to 2016 to 2017). Background on the whole study: The study quantitatively tracked T-cell immune reconstitution after TCRalphabeta/CD19-depleted allogeneic hematopoietic cell transplantation in children using TCR repertoire profiling.

What the treatment or condition label conveys for this sample: allogeneic hematopoietic cell transplantation with graft depleted of TCRalphabeta T cells and CD19 B cells. The children who served as transplant recipients had been given grafts of TCRalphabeta/CD19-depleted allogeneic hematopoietic cells. The CDR3 measures 13 amino acids from cysteine to phenylalanine. This entry keeps only the CDR3 DNA: 39 bases, framed from base 1. V sheds 5 bases and J sheds 3 bases, leaving 11 bases between their ends. The germline V gene supplies CDR1 ENHRY and CDR2 SYGVKD. Receptors were amplified or captured by PCR. Sequenced using an Illumina HiSeq 2500. Molecular barcoding was employed in the preparation of TCR libraries, with unique molecular identifiers being used to normalize TCRbeta repertoire quantification. TCRdb reworked the public reads: Q25 trimming with fastp, MiXCR clone assembly, productive beta chains retained. When rows share a CDR3 protein, they turn into one entry using the most common DNA and genes. For this sample the table gives around 580,000 distinct CDR3 sequences, of which 27% were detected only once. The top ten clonotypes cover around a third of the sample.

Points the paper makes about the study in general: In some patients, high TCRbeta diversity at day 60 was attributed to recipient T cells and intrathymic progenitors that had survived conditioning. About two months after transplant, the apparently early recovery of alphabetaT-cell counts reportedly depended on just several hundred clones that had expanded rapidly and came from non-depleted graft cells. Over subsequent months, a decline in hyperexpanded clone frequencies was noted, and after one year, T-cell counts and TCRbeta diversity were mostly ascribed to newly produced T cells.

This sequence originates from a boy younger than two with Wiskott-Aldrich syndrome, due to receive a stem cell transplant. Sequenced here: PBMCs, sampled before TCRalphabeta/CD19-depleted stem cell transplant. The chain is assembled from TRBV10-3 and TRBJ2-7; confidence is insufficient to name the D gene. The DNA sequence follows: TGTGCCATCAGTAACACCTCTTACTACGAGCAGTACTTC. Translated, it reads CAISNTSYYEQYF.